This T cell receptor beta chain is from a study of T cell repertoires in cytomegalovirus infection. Trimming removed 2 bases from V and 2 bases from J, with 9 bases in between. The CDR3 extends over 14 amino acids. Germline V gene lookup returns CDR1 SGHRS and CDR2 YFSETQ. Each CDR3 protein gets one entry after TCRdb re-called the reads with MiXCR. The sample records over 450,000 distinct CDR3 sequences, about 11% being singletons. This clonotype was counted ten times or more. The J gene is TRBJ2-3, the V gene TRBV5-1, with D unresolved. The material sequenced was PBMCs. This clonotype originated in a human donor in good health (CMV status not recorded). Some clones in this sample may be carry-over from other donors' samples. CDR3 in DNA: TGCGCCAGCAGCTTAAAGGATATCACAGATACGCAGTATTTT. It encodes CASSLKDITDTQYF.